This T cell receptor beta chain was found in a study of blood T cells in healthy people across ages. Points from the study as a whole: Correlation between TCR beta diversity and naive T cell percentage was strong.

A few counts support this clonotype. Its target is not known. An end of the junction differs from the germline gene, which may be a read error. The second PCR ran roughly 6 to 12 cycles with a sample-barcoded 5' primer and J-beta primers. Each cDNA molecule carried a tag from a template-switch adaptor that contained 12 random nucleotides. TCRdb independently ran MiXCR on the 5' RACE reads; one entry per CDR3 protein. Altogether roughly 1,700,000 distinct CDR3 sequences are present, over 25% being singletons, with the ten largest covering 7.7%. Donors gave 8.5 to 10 milliliters of peripheral blood apiece. Total RNA, at least 5.5 micrograms per sample, was extracted from PBMCs. From germline, CDR1 is LNHDA and CDR2 SQIVND (reference sequence). The CDR3 is 13 residues long.

The specimen was blood. The sequence was obtained from a woman aged 25 to 39 in good health. J is TRBJ2-7 and V is TRBV19; 8 bases are a match to TRBD2. This chain's CDR3 is CAGSPRSGDEQYF. For the CDR3, the DNA is TGTGCCGGTAGTCCTCGTAGCGGGGACGAGCAGTACTTC.